This TCR beta chain was captured by sequencing in a study of OX40 agonist ivuxolimab in advanced cancers. Study as a whole: Two patients with cutaneous melanoma and one with hepatocellular carcinoma, three in total, showed partial responses.

The assay was immunoSEQ multiplex PCR, and TCRdb's table has in-frame clones only and misses some. This table has under 95,000 clones, about 83% appearing once. The starting material was CD4+ or CD8+ T cells sorted from blood, obtained in a trial of the OX40 agonist ivuxolimab. The clonotype comes from an adult with an advanced solid tumor such as melanoma, head and neck, liver or kidney cancer.

The DNA of the CDR3 is TGTGCCAGCAGTTACTCGTCAGGGAACTCCTATGGCTACACCTTC. Amino acids: CASSYSSGNSYGYTF. The chain is built from TRBV6-5 and TRBJ1-2, with a tentative D call TRBD1 (5 bases). The CDR3 extends over 15 amino acids. V gave up 0 bases and J gave up 4 bases, with 12 bases separating them. Per germline, CDR1 MNHEY and CDR2 SVGAGI.